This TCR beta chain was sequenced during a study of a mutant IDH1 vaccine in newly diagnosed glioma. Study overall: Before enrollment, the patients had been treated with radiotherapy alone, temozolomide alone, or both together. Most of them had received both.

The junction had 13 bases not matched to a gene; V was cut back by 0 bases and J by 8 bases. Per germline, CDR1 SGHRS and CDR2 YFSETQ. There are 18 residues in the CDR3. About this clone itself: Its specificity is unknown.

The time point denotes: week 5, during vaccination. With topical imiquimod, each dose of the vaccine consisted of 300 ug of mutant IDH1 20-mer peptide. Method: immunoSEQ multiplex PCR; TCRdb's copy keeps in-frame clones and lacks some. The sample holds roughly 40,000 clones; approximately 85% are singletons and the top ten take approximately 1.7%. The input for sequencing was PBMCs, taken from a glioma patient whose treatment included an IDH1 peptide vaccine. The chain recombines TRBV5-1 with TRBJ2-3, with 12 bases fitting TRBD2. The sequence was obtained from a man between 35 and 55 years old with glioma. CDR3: CASSLGLAGDPGGATQYF. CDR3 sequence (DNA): TGCGCCAGCAGCTTGGGACTAGCGGGAGACCCGGGGGGTGCTACGCAGTATTTT.